This T cell receptor beta chain came from a study of neoadjuvant nivolumab and ipilimumab in lung cancer. Points from the study as a whole: Only a single major-pathologic-response sample was available for clonality analysis. Only two of four nivolumab-treated tumors gained richness and clonality by surgery.

Generated by immunoSEQ multiplex PCR, the TCRdb table keeps only in-frame clones and is missing some. The sample includes approximately 4,000 clones, over 60% seen only once; the top ten take about 5.2%. J lost 4 bases, V lost 3 bases, and 10 bases had no gene match. CDR1 and CDR2 (germline): LNHDA, SQIVND (reference sequence). CDR3 length: 16 residues. About this clone: Its antigen is unidentified.

J is TRBJ2-5 and V is TRBV19, with 8 bases matching TRBD2. Sample: peripheral blood, taken after neoadjuvant nivolumab, alone or with ipilimumab, at or shortly before surgery. This TCR was sampled from an adult with non-small cell lung cancer. This CDR3 reads CASSIQSGSSGETQYF. The CDR3 DNA is TGTGCCAGTAGTATCCAAAGCGGGAGTAGCGGAGAGACCCAGTACTTC.